Here is one T cell receptor beta chain with its context. The entry originates in a study of blood T cell repertoires in COVID-19. Looking at the study overall: Samples of COVID-19 (acute and convalescent) were obtained from the United States, Italy and Spain. Sample material is recorded as cDNA or gDNA derived from T cells, B-cell-depleted T cells, or PBMCs.

Source study methods: Researchers report that nucleated cell counts were estimated from reference gene primer amplification. Profiled with immunoSEQ multiplex PCR; TCRdb holds only in-frame clones, not every one. The D gene and trimming were derived from the DNA, and the V and J assignments and clone size from that table. The sample lists a few hundred thousand clones; 70% to 90% were seen once. This CDR3 comprises 14 residues. CDR1 and CDR2 from the germline V gene are SGHTS and YDEGEE. Deletions cut 4 bases from V and 0 bases from J, with 7 bases between. The source is a woman aged 45-59 years with COVID-19, enrolled during active disease. Specimen: peripheral blood. The chain links TRBV5-8 to TRBJ1-4; D not certain. The CDR3 nucleotides read TGTGCCAGCAGCCCACTTGCAACTAATGAAAAACTGTTTTTT. As protein: CASSPLATNEKLFF.